The clone carrying this TCR beta chain was recorded only once. The CDR3 contains 13 residues. Germline V gives CDR1 SQVTM, CDR2 ANQGSEA. Trimming at V came to 4 bases and at J to 7 bases, leaving 3 bases not matched to a gene. This entry comes from a study of technical replicates of blood from several donors. Data came from immunoSEQ multiplex PCR; TCRdb stores just in-frame clones and leaves some out. The repertoire holds tens of thousands of clones, with 80% to 90% as singletons. This chain links TRBV29-1 with TRBJ2-1, with 11 bases lining up with TRBD1. The sequenced material came from PBMCs. The TCR comes from a human donor in good health. Some clones in this sample may be carry-over from other donors' samples. The DNA of the CDR3 is TGCAGCGTTGTGGACAGGGGGCCTAATGAGCAGTTCTTC. This sequence encodes CSVVDRGPNEQFF.